Listed below are T cell receptor beta chains from one sample, sequenced in a study of blood T cells in healthy people across ages. TCRdb itself ran the 5' RACE reads through MiXCR, one entry per CDR3 protein. The data hold about 1.5 million distinct CDR3 sequences, with 42% observed a single time. Sequenced material: blood. Source of these receptors: a woman in her late teens or twenties in good health. Both conserved end residues are part of each CDR3. The order of the fields is CDR3 DNA, CDR3 protein, clone size, V gene, J gene, D gene, CDR3 length. The D gene is left open where the match is weak. Clone size is given for some rows only: seen once, a few or many times, or a class if the clone is expanded.

cdr3_nt: TGCGCCAGCAGTTGGCGGGAGGTATCAGAGACCCAGTACTTC
cdr3_aa: CASSWREVSETQYF
clone_size: few
v_call: TRBV5-1
j_call: TRBJ2-5
d_call: TRBD2
cdr3_length: 14

cdr3_nt: TGTGCCAGCAGCGGGACAGGGGTTGCAGATACGCAGTATTTT
cdr3_aa: CASSGTGVADTQYF
clone_size: few
v_call: TRBV9
j_call: TRBJ2-3
d_call: TRBD1
cdr3_length: 14

cdr3_nt: TGTGCCATCAGTGAGGGCGGGACGGGACAGGGAACTTTCTTT
cdr3_aa: CAISEGGTGQGTFF
clone_size: .
v_call: TRBV10-3
j_call: TRBJ1-1
d_call: TRBD1
cdr3_length: 14

cdr3_nt: TGTGCCAGCAGCCAAGATCCTTGGTCGGCTAGCGGGGGGGCCAAGGAGACCCAGTACTTC
cdr3_aa: CASSQDPWSASGGAKETQYF
clone_size: few
v_call: TRBV3-1
j_call: TRBJ2-5
d_call: TRBD2
cdr3_length: 20

cdr3_nt: TGTGCCAGCAGTGAATTCAGGGGGCGGGCTGAAGCTTTCTTT
cdr3_aa: CASSEFRGRAEAFF
clone_size: .
v_call: TRBV6-1
j_call: TRBJ1-1
d_call: TRBD1
cdr3_length: 14

cdr3_nt: TGTGCCAGCAGCCAAGAAAGGCGAGGGAGGGAGACCTACGAGCAGTACTTC
cdr3_aa: CASSQERRGRETYEQYF
clone_size: many
v_call: TRBV4-2
j_call: TRBJ2-7
d_call: TRBD2
cdr3_length: 17

cdr3_nt: TGTGCCAGCAGTATGCGGACAGGGGCCGCCTACGAGCAGTACTTC
cdr3_aa: CASSMRTGAAYEQYF
clone_size: few
v_call: TRBV6-2/TRBV6-3
j_call: TRBJ2-7
d_call: TRBD1
cdr3_length: 15

cdr3_nt: TGTGCCAGCAGCTCAGCCCTGGGGGACAGCCTACTCGGAAGCTCCTACAATGAGCAGTACTTC
cdr3_aa: CASSSALGDSLLGSSYNEQYF
clone_size: .
v_call: TRBV7-6
j_call: TRBJ2-7
d_call: TRBD1
cdr3_length: 21

cdr3_nt: TGTGCCAGCAAATATGGGGGGTACGGCTACACCTTC
cdr3_aa: CASKYGGYGYTF
clone_size: .
v_call: TRBV12-3/TRBV12-4
j_call: TRBJ1-2
d_call: .
cdr3_length: 12

cdr3_nt: TGTGCCAGCAGTGAAGGGCTGGCCCCACGGGGCAATCAGCCCCAGCATTTT
cdr3_aa: CASSEGLAPRGNQPQHF
clone_size: .
v_call: TRBV6-1
j_call: TRBJ1-5
d_call: .
cdr3_length: 17

cdr3_nt: TGCAGCGTTGACCCCGGGACAGGGACCTATGGCTACACCTTC
cdr3_aa: CSVDPGTGTYGYTF
clone_size: .
v_call: TRBV29-1
j_call: TRBJ1-2
d_call: TRBD1
cdr3_length: 14

cdr3_nt: TGTGCCAGCACGGTCGGGGTTGAGAATGAGCAGTTCTTC
cdr3_aa: CASTVGVENEQFF
clone_size: .
v_call: TRBV2
j_call: TRBJ2-1
d_call: .
cdr3_length: 13

cdr3_nt: TGCAGCGCGACTAGCGGGAGGGCGAACACCGGGGAGCTGTTTTTT
cdr3_aa: CSATSGRANTGELFF
clone_size: .
v_call: TRBV20-1
j_call: TRBJ2-2
d_call: TRBD2
cdr3_length: 15

cdr3_nt: TGTGCCAGCAGTCTACACCGGACTAGCGGGAGCGACTACAATGAGCAGTTCTTC
cdr3_aa: CASSLHRTSGSDYNEQFF
clone_size: .
v_call: TRBV6-5
j_call: TRBJ2-1
d_call: TRBD2
cdr3_length: 18

cdr3_nt: TGCAGCGTAGAAAGGCCCGGGGATGGCTACACCTTC
cdr3_aa: CSVERPGDGYTF
clone_size: .
v_call: TRBV29-1
j_call: TRBJ1-2
d_call: .
cdr3_length: 12

cdr3_nt: TGTGCCAGCAGTGCCCGGGACTGGGCTTGGAAACTGTTTTTT
cdr3_aa: CASSARDWAWKLFF
clone_size: .
v_call: TRBV6-5
j_call: TRBJ1-4
d_call: .
cdr3_length: 14

cdr3_nt: TGCAGTGCTAGGGTTAGCGGGGGAACGAGAAGCACAGATACGCAGTATTTT
cdr3_aa: CSARVSGGTRSTDTQYF
clone_size: .
v_call: TRBV20-1
j_call: TRBJ2-3
d_call: TRBD2
cdr3_length: 17

cdr3_nt: TGTGCCAGCACCCTTGGTCTCACTGAAGCTTTCTTT
cdr3_aa: CASTLGLTEAFF
clone_size: .
v_call: TRBV12-3/TRBV12-4
j_call: TRBJ1-1
d_call: .
cdr3_length: 12

cdr3_nt: TGTGCCACCAGTGAACACTCGAACACTGAAGCTTTCTTT
cdr3_aa: CATSEHSNTEAFF
clone_size: .
v_call: TRBV24-1
j_call: TRBJ1-1
d_call: .
cdr3_length: 13

cdr3_nt: TGTGCCAGCAGCCCGTCAGTCACCGGGGAGCTGTTTTTT
cdr3_aa: CASSPSVTGELFF
clone_size: .
v_call: TRBV7-8
j_call: TRBJ2-2
d_call: .
cdr3_length: 13

cdr3_nt: TGCAGCGTTGAAGTCCCGGGGCGGTACACTGAAGCTTTCTTT
cdr3_aa: CSVEVPGRYTEAFF
clone_size: .
v_call: TRBV29-1
j_call: TRBJ1-1
d_call: .
cdr3_length: 14

cdr3_nt: TGTGCCAGCATTAAGGGAGCTTCCTATGGCTACACCTTC
cdr3_aa: CASIKGASYGYTF
clone_size: .
v_call: TRBV6-1
j_call: TRBJ1-2
d_call: .
cdr3_length: 13

cdr3_nt: TGCGCCAGCAGTGCCGAAGCGGGGTCTCGCACAGATACGCAGTATTTT
cdr3_aa: CASSAEAGSRTDTQYF
clone_size: .
v_call: TRBV10-1
j_call: TRBJ2-3
d_call: TRBD2
cdr3_length: 16

cdr3_nt: TGTGCCAGCAGCTTCGTAGCGGACTACGAGCAGTACTTC
cdr3_aa: CASSFVADYEQYF
clone_size: few
v_call: TRBV7-2
j_call: TRBJ2-7
d_call: .
cdr3_length: 13

cdr3_nt: TGTGCCAGCAGTCCCGCCGGGACAGGGATTCACGAGCAGTACTTC
cdr3_aa: CASSPAGTGIHEQYF
clone_size: few
v_call: TRBV6-2/TRBV6-3
j_call: TRBJ2-7
d_call: TRBD1
cdr3_length: 15

cdr3_nt: TGCAGTGGCTCCCTAGGACTGGCGCACAATGAGCAGTACTTC
cdr3_aa: CSGSLGLAHNEQYF
clone_size: .
v_call: TRBV20-1
j_call: TRBJ2-7
d_call: .
cdr3_length: 14

cdr3_nt: TGCAGTGCTGACTTCTATGGCTACACCTTC
cdr3_aa: CSADFYGYTF
clone_size: .
v_call: TRBV20-1
j_call: TRBJ1-2
d_call: .
cdr3_length: 10

cdr3_nt: TGCAGTGCTAAAACCGGGGGGGTCTCCTACAATGAGCAGTTCTTC
cdr3_aa: CSAKTGGVSYNEQFF
clone_size: few
v_call: TRBV20-1
j_call: TRBJ2-1
d_call: TRBD2
cdr3_length: 15

cdr3_nt: TGTGCCAGCATTGACGACAGGGGACTGTTTGGCTACACCTTC
cdr3_aa: CASIDDRGLFGYTF
clone_size: .
v_call: TRBV25-1
j_call: TRBJ1-2
d_call: TRBD1
cdr3_length: 14

cdr3_nt: TGTGCCAGCAGGGAGCGGGCAGATACGCAGTATTTT
cdr3_aa: CASRERADTQYF
clone_size: few
v_call: TRBV2
j_call: TRBJ2-3
d_call: .
cdr3_length: 12

cdr3_nt: TGTGCCGGCAGTGCGGGGGGAGAGACCCAGTACTTC
cdr3_aa: CAGSAGGETQYF
clone_size: .
v_call: TRBV12-3/TRBV12-4
j_call: TRBJ2-5
d_call: TRBD2
cdr3_length: 12

cdr3_nt: TGCGCCAGCAGCCAACTGGGACTAGCGGGAGAAGAGACCCAGTACTTC
cdr3_aa: CASSQLGLAGEETQYF
clone_size: .
v_call: TRBV4-1
j_call: TRBJ2-5
d_call: TRBD2
cdr3_length: 16

cdr3_nt: TGCAGTGCTAGATCCAGACAGGCTACGTCCTATGGCTACACCTTC
cdr3_aa: CSARSRQATSYGYTF
clone_size: few
v_call: TRBV20-1
j_call: TRBJ1-2
d_call: .
cdr3_length: 15

cdr3_nt: TGCAGTGCTAGGCCTACTAGCGGAGGAGACACCGGGGAGCTGTTTTTT
cdr3_aa: CSARPTSGGDTGELFF
clone_size: many
v_call: TRBV20-1
j_call: TRBJ2-2
d_call: TRBD2
cdr3_length: 16

cdr3_nt: TGTGCCAGCAGTCGCGTAGTGTTGACCGGGGAGCTGTTTTTT
cdr3_aa: CASSRVVLTGELFF
clone_size: .
v_call: TRBV6-5
j_call: TRBJ2-2
d_call: .
cdr3_length: 14

cdr3_nt: TGTGCCAGCAGCCAAATCCTAACCACAGATACGCAGTATTTT
cdr3_aa: CASSQILTTDTQYF
clone_size: .
v_call: TRBV14
j_call: TRBJ2-3
d_call: .
cdr3_length: 14

cdr3_nt: TGTGCCGGCAGCTTGGTGGTTTCGGGAGGGTTCGAGACCGGGGAGCTGTTTTTT
cdr3_aa: CAGSLVVSGGFETGELFF
clone_size: .
v_call: TRBV5-5
j_call: TRBJ2-2
d_call: TRBD2
cdr3_length: 18

cdr3_nt: TGTGCCAGCAGCCCAGGCATTGGGGAAACCATATATTTT
cdr3_aa: CASSPGIGETIYF
clone_size: .
v_call: TRBV7-9
j_call: TRBJ1-3
d_call: .
cdr3_length: 13

cdr3_nt: TGCGCCAGCAGTGGAGCTCCGGGGACTCAGTACTTC
cdr3_aa: CASSGAPGTQYF
clone_size: .
v_call: TRBV10-1
j_call: TRBJ2-5
d_call: .
cdr3_length: 12

cdr3_nt: TGTGCCAGCAGCTCCAACCCGGGTACGCAGTATTTT
cdr3_aa: CASSSNPGTQYF
clone_size: .
v_call: TRBV7-2
j_call: TRBJ2-3
d_call: .
cdr3_length: 12

cdr3_nt: TGCAGCGTCTCACAGACGGGGGACACTGAAGCTTTCTTT
cdr3_aa: CSVSQTGDTEAFF
clone_size: few
v_call: TRBV29-1
j_call: TRBJ1-1
d_call: .
cdr3_length: 13

cdr3_nt: TGTGCCAGTAGTTATAGCCACAAAAACACAGATACGCAGTATTTT
cdr3_aa: CASSYSHKNTDTQYF
clone_size: .
v_call: TRBV19
j_call: TRBJ2-3
d_call: .
cdr3_length: 15

cdr3_nt: TGTGCCAGCAGTTTAGGGACCTGGCGCTACGCGAACACCGGGGAGCTGTTTTTT
cdr3_aa: CASSLGTWRYANTGELFF
clone_size: .
v_call: TRBV12-3/TRBV12-4
j_call: TRBJ2-2
d_call: .
cdr3_length: 18

cdr3_nt: TGTGCCAGCAGTGAAGACCGTAGCGGGGGGGGCCGGATCTGGGATGAGCAGTTTTTC
cdr3_aa: CASSEDRSGGGRIWDEQFF
clone_size: few
v_call: TRBV6-1
j_call: TRBJ2-1
d_call: TRBD2
cdr3_length: 19

cdr3_nt: TGCGCCAGCAGCCAAGTAGGACAGGGGGTTCATGGCTACACCTTC
cdr3_aa: CASSQVGQGVHGYTF
clone_size: .
v_call: TRBV4-1
j_call: TRBJ1-2
d_call: TRBD1
cdr3_length: 15

cdr3_nt: TGCAGCGTTGAAGAGGAGGCGGAGATGACGCAGTATTTT
cdr3_aa: CSVEEEAEMTQYF
clone_size: many
v_call: TRBV29-1
j_call: TRBJ2-3
d_call: .
cdr3_length: 13

cdr3_nt: TGTGCCAGCAGCCAATCCGCGGGCCCGAACACTGAAGCTTTCTTT
cdr3_aa: CASSQSAGPNTEAFF
clone_size: .
v_call: TRBV3-1
j_call: TRBJ1-1
d_call: .
cdr3_length: 15

cdr3_nt: TGTGCCAGCAGTATGCCCAGGAGCAATGAGCAGTTCTTC
cdr3_aa: CASSMPRSNEQFF
clone_size: .
v_call: TRBV27
j_call: TRBJ2-1
d_call: .
cdr3_length: 13

cdr3_nt: TGCAGCGTTGAGCAAGGGAGGCGGGACATTCAGTACTTC
cdr3_aa: CSVEQGRRDIQYF
clone_size: few
v_call: TRBV29-1
j_call: TRBJ2-4
d_call: .
cdr3_length: 13

cdr3_nt: TGCGCCAGCAGCGGACGGACTAGCGGGGGAGCCTACGAGCAGTACTTC
cdr3_aa: CASSGRTSGGAYEQYF
clone_size: few
v_call: TRBV5-1
j_call: TRBJ2-7
d_call: TRBD2
cdr3_length: 16

cdr3_nt: TGTGCTAGTGGTTTTGGAGGGGACACAGATACGCAGTATTTT
cdr3_aa: CASGFGGDTDTQYF
clone_size: .
v_call: TRBV12-5
j_call: TRBJ2-3
d_call: .
cdr3_length: 14